The rows below give T cell receptor beta chains drawn from one sample of a study of blood T cell repertoires in COVID-19. Data came from immunoSEQ multiplex PCR; TCRdb stores just in-frame clones and leaves some out. The sample consists of about 240,000 clones, roughly 88% of them appearing once. The material sequenced was peripheral blood. These receptors all stem from an elderly man with acute or convalescent COVID-19. CDR3s include the opening cysteine and the closing phenylalanine or tryptophan. Fields, in order: V gene, D gene, clone size, CDR3 length, J gene, CDR3 protein, CDR3 DNA. The D gene is left open where the match is weak. Clone size is shown for a subset of rows, as once, few, many or a class of expanded clone.

TRBV5-8,TRBD1,.,17,TRBJ2-4,CASSSTGTGGPKNIQYF,TGTGCCAGCAGCTCCACCGGGACAGGGGGTCCCAAAAACATTCAGTACTTC
TRBV5-5,.,.,16,TRBJ2-3,CASSLAPGISTDTQYF,TGTGCCAGCAGCTTGGCACCAGGGATAAGCACAGATACGCAGTATTTT
TRBV3-1/TRBV3-2,TRBD2,.,14,TRBJ2-5,CASSRTREGVAQYF,TGTGCCAGCAGCCGGACTAGGGAAGGGGTAGCCCAGTACTTC
TRBV5-1,TRBD2,.,15,TRBJ2-1,CASSLWAGAGNEQFF,TGCGCCAGCAGCTTGTGGGCGGGAGCGGGGAATGAGCAGTTCTTC
TRBV5-1,.,.,14,TRBJ1-5,CASSLRSGDQPQHF,TGCGCCAGCAGCTTGCGGTCAGGGGATCAGCCCCAGCATTTT
TRBV27,TRBD1,.,15,TRBJ1-4,CASSPWTGGRRKLFF,TGTGCCAGCAGTCCCTGGACAGGGGGGCGACGAAAACTGTTTTTT
TRBV9,TRBD2,.,14,TRBJ2-1,CASSGTSGEREQFF,TGTGCCAGCAGCGGGACTAGCGGGGAGCGTGAGCAGTTCTTC
TRBV7-2,.,.,15,TRBJ2-1,CASSLGLAAREEQFF,TGTGCCAGCAGCTTAGGATTAGCGGCGCGGGAAGAGCAGTTCTTC
TRBV5-1,.,few,13,TRBJ2-7,CASSKPGFYEQYF,TGCGCCAGCAGCAAACCAGGGTTTTACGAGCAGTACTTC
TRBV28,.,.,13,TRBJ1-2,CASRTAGLYGYTF,TGTGCCAGCAGAACCGCAGGACTTTATGGCTACACCTTC
TRBV20-1,.,.,13,TRBJ1-6,CSASRLLNSPLHF,TGCAGTGCTAGTAGACTATTAAATTCACCCCTCCACTTT
TRBV5-1,.,.,17,TRBJ1-6,CASSLEQGISYNSPLHF,TGCGCCAGCAGCTTGGAGCAGGGAATCTCCTATAATTCACCCCTCCACTTT
TRBV19,.,.,15,TRBJ2-5,CASSITGTPIETQYF,TGTGCCAGTAGTATTACAGGGACCCCTATAGAGACCCAGTACTTC
TRBV18,.,once,15,TRBJ2-4,CASSPEGQTKNIQYF,TGTGCCAGCTCACCGGAGGGGCAAACCAAAAACATTCAGTACTTC
TRBV11-1,TRBD1,few,15,TRBJ1-2,CASSLEGQGNYGYTF,TGTGCCAGCAGCCTCGAGGGACAGGGTAACTATGGCTACACCTTC
TRBV6-5,TRBD1,.,15,TRBJ2-1,CASIGTGLAYNEQFF,TGTGCCAGCATCGGGACAGGATTGGCCTACAATGAGCAGTTCTTC
TRBV29-1,.,.,14,TRBJ1-4,CSVAGAGINEKLFF,TGCAGCGTTGCAGGGGCCGGGATTAATGAAAAACTGTTTTTT
TRBV4-2,.,.,15,TRBJ1-4,CASSQTLATNEKLFF,TGTGCCAGCAGCCAGACTCTTGCAACTAATGAAAAACTGTTTTTT
TRBV7-6,.,few,15,TRBJ1-3,CASSLDSLSGNTIYF,TGTGCCAGCAGCTTGGACAGCCTCTCTGGAAACACCATATATTTT
TRBV6-6,TRBD1,.,17,TRBJ1-6,CASSQPPGTGNNSPLHF,TGTGCCAGCAGTCAACCACCTGGGACAGGGAATAATTCACCCCTCCACTTT
TRBV4-3,.,.,15,TRBJ1-6,CASSQDLGGNSPLHF,TGCGCCAGCAGCCAAGACCTGGGCGGGAATTCACCCCTCCACTTT
TRBV7-6,TRBD2,.,19,TRBJ2-4,CASSLEASGGVDAKNIQYF,TGTGCCAGCAGCTTAGAGGCTAGCGGGGGGGTGGATGCCAAAAACATTCAGTACTTC
TRBV19,.,.,12,TRBJ1-2,CASEGFGYGYTF,TGTGCCAGTGAGGGTTTCGGCTATGGCTACACCTTC
TRBV19,TRBD2,.,16,TRBJ2-4,CASSFRTGLTKNIQYF,TGTGCCAGTAGTTTCCGGACGGGACTAACCAAAAACATTCAGTACTTC
TRBV7-8,.,.,13,TRBJ2-7,CASSRDLSYEQYF,TGTGCCAGCAGCCGGGACTTATCCTACGAGCAGTACTTC
TRBV12-3/TRBV12-4,TRBD1,few,12,TRBJ1-1,CASSLWQGVTFF,TGTGCCAGCAGTTTGTGGCAGGGGGTCACTTTCTTT
TRBV29-1,TRBD2,.,13,TRBJ2-3,CSVGRGGTDTQYF,TGCAGCGTCGGCCGGGGGGGAACAGATACGCAGTATTTT
TRBV5-4,TRBD1,.,14,TRBJ2-5,CASSQQGVQETQYF,TGTGCCAGCAGCCAACAGGGGGTGCAAGAGACCCAGTACTTC
TRBV29-1,.,.,13,TRBJ1-5,CSVREGRNQPQHF,TGCAGCGTTAGGGAGGGTCGCAATCAGCCCCAGCATTTT
TRBV27,.,.,16,TRBJ2-7,CASSSSAGGGGHEQYF,TGTGCCAGCAGTTCCTCGGCGGGGGGAGGGGGCCACGAGCAGTACTTC
TRBV5-4,TRBD2,.,14,TRBJ2-5,CASSLAGGDETQYF,TGTGCCAGCAGCTTGGCGGGAGGTGACGAGACCCAGTACTTC
TRBV9,TRBD1,.,16,TRBJ1-1,CASSALTRTGNTEAFF,TGTGCCAGCAGCGCTCTTACGAGGACAGGGAACACTGAAGCTTTCTTT
TRBV9,.,.,16,TRBJ1-2,CASSPQVGPTNYGYTF,TGTGCCAGCAGCCCCCAAGTGGGCCCGACTAACTATGGCTACACCTTC
TRBV13,.,.,12,TRBJ1-2,CASSLAGYGYTF,TGTGCCAGCAGCTTGGCGGGCTATGGCTACACCTTC
TRBV19,.,.,14,TRBJ1-5,CASSIRQVNQPQHF,TGTGCCAGTAGTATACGGCAGGTTAATCAGCCCCAGCATTTT
TRBV4-1,.,once,15,TRBJ2-7,CASSKFEQSSYEQYF,TGCGCCAGCAGCAAATTCGAACAATCTTCTTACGAGCAGTACTTC
TRBV6-5,.,.,15,TRBJ1-1,CASSSKTAMNTEAFF,TGTGCCAGCAGTTCCAAGACAGCCATGAACACTGAAGCTTTCTTT
TRBV19,TRBD1,.,16,TRBJ1-3,CASSSPRGQGRNTIYF,TGTGCCAGTAGTTCCCCCCGGGGACAGGGGAGAAACACCATATATTTT
TRBV4-1,TRBD1,.,15,TRBJ1-5,CASSPTGAGNQPQHF,TGCGCCAGCAGTCCGACAGGGGCCGGCAATCAGCCCCAGCATTTT